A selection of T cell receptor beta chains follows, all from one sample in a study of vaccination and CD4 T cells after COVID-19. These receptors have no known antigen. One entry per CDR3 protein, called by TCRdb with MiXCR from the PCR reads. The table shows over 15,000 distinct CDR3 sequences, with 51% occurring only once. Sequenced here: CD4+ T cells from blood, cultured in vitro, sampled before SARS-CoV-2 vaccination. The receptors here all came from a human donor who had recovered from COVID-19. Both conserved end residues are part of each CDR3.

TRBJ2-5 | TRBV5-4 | CASSQPLGTSGRYPEETQYF
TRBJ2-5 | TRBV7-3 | CASSPGQKETQYF
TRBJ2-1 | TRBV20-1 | CSAWIAGDNEQFF
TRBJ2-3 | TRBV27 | CASSLYSPGADTQYF
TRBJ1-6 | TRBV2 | CASSGGDRASPLHF
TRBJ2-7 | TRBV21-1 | CASSKGGLRGEAYEQYF
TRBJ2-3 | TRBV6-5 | CASSYGGASTDTQYF
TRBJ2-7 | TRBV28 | CASSSRDGRPHEQYF
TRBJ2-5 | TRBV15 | CATSAGLAGVQETQYF
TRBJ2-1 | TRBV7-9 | CASSLVLSGEREQFF
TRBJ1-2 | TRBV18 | CASSPGTGGYYGYTF
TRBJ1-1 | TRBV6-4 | CASSEGANTEAFF
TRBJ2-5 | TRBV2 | CASRDRGGTQYF
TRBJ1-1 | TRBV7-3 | CASSPRGDRDAFF
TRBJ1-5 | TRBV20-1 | CSALLPSNQPQHF
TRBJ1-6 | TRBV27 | CASSWGLPSYNSPLHF
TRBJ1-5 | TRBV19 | CASGRGQGRNQPQHF
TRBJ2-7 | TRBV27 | CATQSFHGPNLYEQYF
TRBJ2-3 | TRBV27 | CASSSPGLGTDTQYF
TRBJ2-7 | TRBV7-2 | CASSYRDRGGEQYF
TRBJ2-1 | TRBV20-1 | CSARVGLVWDNEQFF
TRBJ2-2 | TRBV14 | CASTGELFF
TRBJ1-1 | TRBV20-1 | CSARQGDTEAFF
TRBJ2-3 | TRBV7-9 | CASSLSQTDTQYF
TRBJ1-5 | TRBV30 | CAWSSGAQGGQPQHF
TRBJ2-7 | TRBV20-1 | CSATPGLAGVVEQYF
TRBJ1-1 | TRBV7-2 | CASSLGEGTEAFF
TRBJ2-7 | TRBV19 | CASSIARRGYEQYF
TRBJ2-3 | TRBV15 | CATSSPWGDSDTQYF
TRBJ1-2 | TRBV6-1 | CASSKGTETNGYTF
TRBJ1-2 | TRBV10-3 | CASREGNYGYTF
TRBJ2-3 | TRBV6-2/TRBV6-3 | CASRTGLTDTQYF
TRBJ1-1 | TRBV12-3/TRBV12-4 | CASSLASTEAFF